The T cell receptor (beta chain) described here comes from a study of T cells in Graves' hyperthyroidism and ophthalmopathy. Study at large: Peripheral blood was drawn at first diagnosis, prior to all treatment. Regarding the study as a whole: Using 13 V-J features, a model discriminated ophthalmopathy from stable hyperthyroidism.

This clonotype came up many times. Its antigen remains unidentified. TCR beta CDR3 region amplification was performed from RNA transcripts. The HTBI primer set served for first-round RT-PCR of the TCR CDR3. TCRdb called the multiplex PCR reads again in MiXCR, with one record for every CDR3 protein. The table includes roughly 170,000 distinct CDR3 sequences, less than 10% detected once. Diagnostic assessment was based on clinical symptoms, serum thyroxine and TRAb, thyroid ultrasound and orbital computed tomography. This TCR was recovered from a woman aged 18-29 years with Graves' hyperthyroidism that later progressed to Graves' ophthalmopathy. The specimen sequenced was blood.

The CDR3 DNA reads TGTGCCACCGGGACTAGCGGGGTATGGCAGTACTTC. Protein product: CATGTSGVWQYF. This chain uses TRBV2 with TRBJ2-7; 13 bases are shared with TRBD2. The V gene's germline CDR1 is SNHLY and CDR2 FYNNEI. CDR3 length equals 12 residues. V was clipped by 10 bases and J by 9 bases; unmatched bases: 6.